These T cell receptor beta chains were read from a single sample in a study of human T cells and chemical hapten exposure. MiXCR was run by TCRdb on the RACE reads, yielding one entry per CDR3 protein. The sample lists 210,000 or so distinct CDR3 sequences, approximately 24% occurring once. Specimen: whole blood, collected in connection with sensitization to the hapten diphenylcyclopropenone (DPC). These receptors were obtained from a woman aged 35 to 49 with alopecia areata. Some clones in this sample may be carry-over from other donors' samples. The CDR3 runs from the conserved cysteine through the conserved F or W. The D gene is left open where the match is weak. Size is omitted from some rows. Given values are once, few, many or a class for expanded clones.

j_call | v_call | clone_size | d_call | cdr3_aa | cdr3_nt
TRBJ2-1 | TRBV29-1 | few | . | CSVVSDDYNEQFF | TGCAGCGTTGTGTCCGATGACTACAATGAGCAGTTCTTC
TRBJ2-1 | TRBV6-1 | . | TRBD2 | CASSPSGHEQFF | TGTGCCAGCAGTCCTAGCGGTCATGAGCAGTTCTTC
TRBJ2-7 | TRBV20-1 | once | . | CSAPRRGRDPYEQYF | TGCAGTGCCCCTCGAAGGGGGCGGGATCCCTACGAGCAGTACTTC
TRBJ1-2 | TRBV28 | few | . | CASSSGQTNYGYTF | TGTGCCAGCAGTTCAGGACAGACTAACTATGGCTACACCTTC
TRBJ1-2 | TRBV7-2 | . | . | CASSLRQDGYTF | TGTGCCAGCAGCCTACGACAGGATGGCTACACCTTC
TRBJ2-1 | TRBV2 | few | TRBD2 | CASGVGLANEQFF | TGTGCCAGCGGGGTGGGACTAGCAAATGAGCAGTTCTTC
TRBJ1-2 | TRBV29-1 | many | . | CSVAGQNGYTF | TGCAGCGTTGCCGGGCAGAATGGCTACACCTTC
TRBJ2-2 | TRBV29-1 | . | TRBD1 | CSGQGFTGELFF | TGCAGCGGACAGGGATTCACCGGGGAGCTGTTTTTT
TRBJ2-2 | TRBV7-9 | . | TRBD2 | CASSLRRETGELFF | TGTGCCAGCAGCTTACGGCGGGAGACCGGGGAGCTGTTTTTT
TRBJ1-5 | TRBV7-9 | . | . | CASSSGSFGNQPQHF | TGTGCCAGCAGCTCTGGGTCATTTGGCAATCAGCCCCAGCATTTT
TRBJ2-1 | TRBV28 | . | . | CASSLGEHEQFF | TGTGCCAGCAGTTTGGGGGAGCATGAGCAGTTCTTC
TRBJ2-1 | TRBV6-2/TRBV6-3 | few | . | CASVTLYNEQFF | TGTGCCAGCGTAACTCTGTACAATGAGCAGTTCTTC
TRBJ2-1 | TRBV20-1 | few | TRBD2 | CSAREGGRAYNEQFF | TGCAGTGCTAGAGAGGGCGGGAGGGCCTACAATGAGCAGTTCTTC
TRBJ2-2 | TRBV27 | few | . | CASSPPGLGELFF | TGTGCCAGCAGCCCCCCTGGTCTCGGGGAGCTGTTTTTT
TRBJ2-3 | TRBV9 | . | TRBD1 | CASSVRAGDRGADTQYF | TGTGCCAGCAGCGTACGAGCCGGGGACAGGGGAGCAGATACGCAGTATTTT
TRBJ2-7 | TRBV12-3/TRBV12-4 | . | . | CASRHSGRASYEQYF | TGTGCCAGCAGGCACTCGGGACGGGCCTCCTACGAGCAGTACTTC
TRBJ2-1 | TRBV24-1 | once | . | CATSESSGPYNEQFF | TGTGCCACCAGTGAGTCGAGCGGGCCCTACAATGAGCAGTTCTTC
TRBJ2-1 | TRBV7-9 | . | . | CASSLVGDYNEQFF | TGTGCCAGCAGCTTAGTCGGGGATTACAATGAGCAGTTCTTC
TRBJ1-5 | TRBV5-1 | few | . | CASRLTTDQPQHF | TGCGCCAGCAGGCTGACAACAGATCAGCCCCAGCATTTT
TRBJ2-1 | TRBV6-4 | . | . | CASTPVPEAYNEQFF | TGTGCCAGCACCCCGGTTCCGGAGGCCTACAATGAGCAGTTCTTC
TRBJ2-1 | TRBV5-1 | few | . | CASSPIGGGDNEQFF | TGCGCCAGCAGCCCTATAGGGGGCGGGGACAATGAGCAGTTCTTC
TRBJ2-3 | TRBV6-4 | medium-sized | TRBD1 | CASSDGTGGADTQYF | TGTGCCAGCAGTGACGGGACAGGGGGCGCAGATACGCAGTATTTT
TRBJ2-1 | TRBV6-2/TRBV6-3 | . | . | CASSYSPGGGLYNEQFF | TGTGCCAGCAGTTACTCCCCGGGAGGGGGCCTTTACAATGAGCAGTTCTTC
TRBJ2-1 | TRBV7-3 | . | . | CASSSRPGMSYNEQFF | TGTGCCAGCAGCTCGAGGCCTGGGATGTCCTACAATGAGCAGTTCTTC
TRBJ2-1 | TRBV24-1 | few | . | CATSDRPSRSSYNEQFF | TGTGCCACCAGTGACAGACCTAGCCGGAGCTCCTACAATGAGCAGTTCTTC
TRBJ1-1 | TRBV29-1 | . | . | CSVQRTGNTEAFF | TGCAGCGTGCAAAGGACGGGGAACACTGAAGCTTTCTTT
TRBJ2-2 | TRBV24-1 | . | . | CAIRDTNTGELFF | TGTGCCATCCGAGACACCAACACCGGGGAGCTGTTTTTT
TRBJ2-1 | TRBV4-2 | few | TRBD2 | CASSQELASYNEQFF | TGTGCCAGCAGCCAGGAACTAGCGAGCTACAATGAGCAGTTCTTC
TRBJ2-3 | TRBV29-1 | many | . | CSPLWGDTQYF | TGCAGCCCTCTCTGGGGAGATACGCAGTATTTT
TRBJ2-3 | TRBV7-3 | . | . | CASSLTAGTDTQYF | TGTGCCAGCAGCTTAACGGCGGGCACAGATACGCAGTATTTT
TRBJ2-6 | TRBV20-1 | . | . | CSVPTSWRNSGANVLTF | TGCAGTGTCCCGACGAGTTGGAGGAACTCTGGGGCCAACGTCCTGACTTTC
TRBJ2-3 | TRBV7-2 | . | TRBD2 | CASSPTRTSGRDTQYF | TGTGCCAGCAGCCCCACACGGACTAGCGGGAGGGATACGCAGTATTTT
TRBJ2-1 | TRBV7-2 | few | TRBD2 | CASSFYGLAGLF | TGTGCCAGCAGCTTTTATGGACTAGCAGGGCTCTTC
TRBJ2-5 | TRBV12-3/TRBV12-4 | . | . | CASSSQGGQETQYF | TGTGCCAGCAGTTCGCAGGGTGGTCAAGAGACCCAGTACTTC
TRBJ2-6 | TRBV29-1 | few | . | CSVDPGAGANVLTF | TGCAGCGTTGATCCGGGGGCTGGGGCCAACGTCCTGACTTTC
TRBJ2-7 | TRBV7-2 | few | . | CASSLRLAYEQYF | TGTGCCAGCAGCCTCAGACTAGCCTACGAGCAGTACTTC
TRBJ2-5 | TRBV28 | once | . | CASSPGLVVGETQYF | TGTGCCAGCAGCCCGGGCCTCGTTGTCGGGGAGACCCAGTACTTC
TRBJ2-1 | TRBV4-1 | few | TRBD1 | CASSQDEGEQGVSVEQFF | TGCGCCAGCAGCCAAGATGAGGGGGAACAGGGGGTGAGCGTTGAGCAGTTCTTC
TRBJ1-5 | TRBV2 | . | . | CASSQGMNQPQHF | TGTGCCAGCTCTCAGGGGATGAATCAGCCCCAGCATTTT
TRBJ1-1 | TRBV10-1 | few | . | CASSGANTEAFF | TGCGCCAGCAGTGGGGCGAACACTGAAGCTTTCTTT
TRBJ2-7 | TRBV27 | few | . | CASSSPPYEQYF | TGTGCCAGCAGTTCCCCCCCCTACGAGCAGTACTTC
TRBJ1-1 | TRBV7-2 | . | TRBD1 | CASSLNRGRGTEAFF | TGTGCCAGCAGCTTAAACAGGGGACGAGGCACTGAAGCTTTCTTT
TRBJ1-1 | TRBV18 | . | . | CASSPRGAEAEAFF | TGTGCCAGCTCCCCCCGAGGGGCAGAGGCTGAAGCTTTCTTT
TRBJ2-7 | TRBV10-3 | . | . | CAISESVSYEQYF | TGTGCCATCAGTGAGTCTGTCAGCTACGAGCAGTACTTC
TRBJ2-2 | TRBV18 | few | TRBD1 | CASSPPGTGVYTGELFF | TGTGCCAGCTCACCACCCGGGACAGGGGTTTACACCGGGGAGCTGTTTTTT
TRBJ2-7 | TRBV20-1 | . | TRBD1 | CSQGDRGYEQYF | TGCAGTCAAGGGGACAGGGGCTACGAGCAGTACTTC
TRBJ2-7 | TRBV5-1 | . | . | CASRDGYGTLSYEQYF | TGCGCCAGCAGAGATGGGTACGGGACACTCTCCTACGAGCAGTACTTC
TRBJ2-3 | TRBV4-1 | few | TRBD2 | CASSRAGGRSDTQYF | TGCGCCAGCAGCCGGGCGGGCGGGAGATCAGATACGCAGTATTTT
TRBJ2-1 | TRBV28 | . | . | CASSSPGTPKVYNEQFF | TGTGCCAGCAGTTCGCCCGGGACTCCAAAGGTGTACAATGAGCAGTTCTTC
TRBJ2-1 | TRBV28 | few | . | CASSLASTLNRNEQFF | TGTGCCAGCAGTCTAGCCTCCACGCTGAATAGGAATGAGCAGTTCTTC
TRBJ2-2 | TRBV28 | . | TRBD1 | CASSLSTGERELFF | TGTGCCAGCAGTTTATCGACAGGGGAGAGGGAGCTGTTTTTT
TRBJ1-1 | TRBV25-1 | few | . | CASSRQDLNTEAFF | TGTGCCAGCAGCCGACAGGACCTGAACACTGAAGCTTTCTTT
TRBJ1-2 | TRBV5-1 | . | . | CASSPSVGGDYGYTF | TGCGCCAGCAGCCCTTCAGTCGGGGGCGACTATGGCTACACCTTC